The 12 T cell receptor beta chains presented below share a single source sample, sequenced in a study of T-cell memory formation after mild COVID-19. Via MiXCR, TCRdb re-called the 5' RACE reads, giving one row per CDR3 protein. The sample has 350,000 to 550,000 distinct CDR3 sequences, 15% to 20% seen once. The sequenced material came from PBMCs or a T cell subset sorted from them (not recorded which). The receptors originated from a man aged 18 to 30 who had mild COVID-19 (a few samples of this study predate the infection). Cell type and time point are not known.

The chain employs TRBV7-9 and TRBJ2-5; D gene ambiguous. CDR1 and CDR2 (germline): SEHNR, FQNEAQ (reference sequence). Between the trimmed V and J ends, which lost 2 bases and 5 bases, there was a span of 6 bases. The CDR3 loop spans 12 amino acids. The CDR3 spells CASSLWVETQYF. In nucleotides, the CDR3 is TGTGCCAGCAGCTTATGGGTTGAGACCCAGTACTTC.

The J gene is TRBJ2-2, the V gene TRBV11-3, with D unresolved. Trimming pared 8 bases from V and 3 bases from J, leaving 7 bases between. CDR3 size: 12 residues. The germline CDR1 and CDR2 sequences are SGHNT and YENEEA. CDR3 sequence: CASRKDTGELFF. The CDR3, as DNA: TGTGCCAGCCGCAAGGACACCGGGGAGCTGTTTTTT.

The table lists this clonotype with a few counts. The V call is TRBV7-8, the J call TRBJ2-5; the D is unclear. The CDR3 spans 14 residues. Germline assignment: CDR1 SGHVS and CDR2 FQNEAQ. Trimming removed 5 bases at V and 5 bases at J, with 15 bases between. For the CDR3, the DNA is TGTGCCAGCAGCCAAATGGAACTCTGGGAGACCCAGTACTTC. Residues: CASSQMELWETQYF. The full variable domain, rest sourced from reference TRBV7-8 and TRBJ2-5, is GAGVSQSPRYKVAKRGQDVALRCDPISGHVSLFWYQQALGQGPEFLTYFQNEAQLDKSGLPSDRFFAERPEGSVSTLKIQRTQQEDSAVYLCASSQMELWETQYFGPGTRLLVL.

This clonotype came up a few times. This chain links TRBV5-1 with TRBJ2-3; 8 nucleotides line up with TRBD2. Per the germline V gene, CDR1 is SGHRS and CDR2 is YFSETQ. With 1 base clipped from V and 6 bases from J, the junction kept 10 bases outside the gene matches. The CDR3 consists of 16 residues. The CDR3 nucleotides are TGCGCCAGCAGCTTGACGGCGGGGGGACCCCCGGATACGCAGTATTTT. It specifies CASSLTAGGPPDTQYF.

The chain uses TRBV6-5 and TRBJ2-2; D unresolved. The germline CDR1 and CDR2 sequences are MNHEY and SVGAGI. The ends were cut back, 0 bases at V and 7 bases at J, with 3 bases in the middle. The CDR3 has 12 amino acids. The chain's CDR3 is CASSYSYGELFF. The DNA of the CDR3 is TGTGCCAGCAGTTACTCATACGGGGAGCTGTTTTTT.

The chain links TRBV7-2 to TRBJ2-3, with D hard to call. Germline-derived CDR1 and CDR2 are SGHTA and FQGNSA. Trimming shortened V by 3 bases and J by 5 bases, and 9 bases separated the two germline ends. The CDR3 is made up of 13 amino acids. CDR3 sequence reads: CASSFGPLDTQYF. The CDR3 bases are TGTGCCAGCAGCTTCGGTCCCTTAGATACGCAGTATTTT.

The CDR3 region is CASSRDRGGTDTQYF. The CDR3, as DNA: TGCGCCAGCAGCCGGGACAGGGGCGGCACAGATACGCAGTATTTT. V usage is TRBV10-2 and J usage is TRBJ2-3; TRBD1 matches at 10 bases. From germline, CDR1 is WSHSY and CDR2 SAAADI. V dropped 6 bases and J dropped 1; count of bases not matched to a gene: 4. The CDR3 covers 15 residues.

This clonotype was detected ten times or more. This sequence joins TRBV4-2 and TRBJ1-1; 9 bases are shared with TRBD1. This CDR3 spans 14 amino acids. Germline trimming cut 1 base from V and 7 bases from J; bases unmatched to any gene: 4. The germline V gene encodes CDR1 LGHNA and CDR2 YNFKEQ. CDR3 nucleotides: TGTGCCAGCAGCCAAGCAGGGGACAGGGTTGAAGCTTTCTTT. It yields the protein CASSQAGDRVEAFF.

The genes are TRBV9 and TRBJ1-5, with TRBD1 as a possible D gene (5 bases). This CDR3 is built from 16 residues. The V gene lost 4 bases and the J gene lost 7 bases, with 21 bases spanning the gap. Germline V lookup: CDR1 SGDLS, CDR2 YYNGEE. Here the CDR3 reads CASSPGSRQWNQPQHF. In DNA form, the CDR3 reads TGTGCCAGCAGCCCGGGGAGTCGACAGTGGAACCAGCCCCAGCATTTT.

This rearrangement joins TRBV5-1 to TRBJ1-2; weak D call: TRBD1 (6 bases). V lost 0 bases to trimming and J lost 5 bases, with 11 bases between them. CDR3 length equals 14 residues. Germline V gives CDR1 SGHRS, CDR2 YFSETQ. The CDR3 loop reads CASSLARGPYGYTF. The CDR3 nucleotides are TGCGCCAGCAGCTTGGCCAGGGGACCTTATGGCTACACCTTC. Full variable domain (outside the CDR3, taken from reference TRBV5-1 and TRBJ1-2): KAGVTQTPRYLIKTRGQQVTLSCSPISGHRSVSWYQQTPGQGLQFLFEYFSETQRNKGNFPGRFSGRQFSNSRSEMNVSTLELGDSALYLCASSLARGPYGYTFGSGTRLTVV.

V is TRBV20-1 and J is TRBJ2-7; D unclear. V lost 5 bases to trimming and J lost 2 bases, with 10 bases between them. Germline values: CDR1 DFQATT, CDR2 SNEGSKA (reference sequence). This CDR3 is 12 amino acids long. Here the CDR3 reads CSARTGPYEQYV. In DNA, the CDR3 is TGCAGTGCTCGGACGGGCCCCTACGAGCAGTACGTC.

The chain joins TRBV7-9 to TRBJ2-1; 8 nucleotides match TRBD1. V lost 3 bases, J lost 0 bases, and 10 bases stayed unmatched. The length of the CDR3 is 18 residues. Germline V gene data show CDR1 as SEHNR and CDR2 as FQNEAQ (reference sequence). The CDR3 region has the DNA TGTGCCAGCAGCTTGGGCAGGGGGCTTAAAAGCTCCTACAATGAGCAGTTCTTC. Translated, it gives CASSLGRGLKSSYNEQFF. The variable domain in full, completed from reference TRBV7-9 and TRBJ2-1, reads DTGVSQNPRHKITKRGQNVTFRCDPISEHNRLYWYRQTLGQGPEFLTYFQNEAQLEKSRLLSDRFSAERPKGSFSTLEIQRTEQGDSAMYLCASSLGRGLKSSYNEQFFGPGTRLTVL.